A selection of T cell receptor beta chains follows, all from one sample in a study of blood T cell repertoires in COVID-19. Libraries were prepared by immunoSEQ multiplex PCR; TCRdb keeps only in-frame clonotypes and omits some of them. The sample holds tens of thousands of clones, about 78% seen once. The sequencing input was peripheral blood. These receptors came from an elderly woman with acute or convalescent COVID-19. The CDR3 runs from the conserved cysteine through the conserved F or W. D genes are given only for firm matches. Clone sizes are given selectively: once, few, many, or a class where the clone is expanded.

D,J,V,size,DNA,CDR3
.,TRBJ2-7,TRBV7-2,.,TGTGCCAGCCGACCTAGCGCGAGCTCCTACGAGCAGTACTTC,CASRPSASSYEQYF
TRBD1,TRBJ2-2,TRBV30,.,TGTGCCTGGTTACAGGGGTCAAACACCGGGGAGCTGTTTTTT,CAWLQGSNTGELFF
TRBD1,TRBJ2-3,TRBV5-1,.,TGCGCCAGCAGCACCGACAGGGGGGACACAGATACGCAGTATTTT,CASSTDRGDTDTQYF
.,TRBJ2-7,TRBV28,.,TGTGCCACCTACCGGGTCGGAAGCTCCTACGAGCAGTACTTC,CATYRVGSSYEQYF
.,TRBJ2-5,TRBV11-3,.,TGTGCCAGCAGCTTGGGGGGACCCGGGGAACAAGAGACCCAGTACTTC,CASSLGGPGEQETQYF
TRBD1,TRBJ2-1,TRBV15,.,TGTGCCACCAGCAGACGCGACAGGGGCCAATTCTTC,CATSRRDRGQFF
TRBD1,TRBJ1-4,TRBV2,.,TGTGCCAGCAGCGAAAGGGACAGCCCTAATGAAAAACTGTTTTTT,CASSERDSPNEKLFF
TRBD2,TRBJ2-3,TRBV5-5,.,TGTGCCACCAGCTATAGGACTAGCAGCACAGATACGCAGTATTTT,CATSYRTSSTDTQYF
.,TRBJ2-1,TRBV18,few,TGTGCCAGCTCACCGAAGATGAGCTCCTACAATGAGCAGTTCTTC,CASSPKMSSYNEQFF
.,TRBJ1-4,TRBV2,.,TGTGCCAGCAGTGGGCACCAGGGATCTGAAAAACTGTTTTTT,CASSGHQGSEKLFF
TRBD2,TRBJ2-2,TRBV9,.,TGTGCCAGCAGCGTAGGGGCTAGCGGGATGGGCGGGGAGCTGTTTTTT,CASSVGASGMGGELFF
.,TRBJ2-2,TRBV11-2,once,TGTGCCAGCAGGCCAAATAGCCGCCAATTCTACGGGGAGCTGTTTTTT,CASRPNSRQFYGELFF
TRBD2,TRBJ2-3,TRBV24-1,.,TGTGCCACCAGTGATTTGGCTAGCGGGAGGGTGAAGACGCAGTATTTT,CATSDLASGRVKTQYF
.,TRBJ1-2,TRBV2,few,TGTGCCAGCAGTGACAGAGGGTTGGGCTACACCTTC,CASSDRGLGYTF